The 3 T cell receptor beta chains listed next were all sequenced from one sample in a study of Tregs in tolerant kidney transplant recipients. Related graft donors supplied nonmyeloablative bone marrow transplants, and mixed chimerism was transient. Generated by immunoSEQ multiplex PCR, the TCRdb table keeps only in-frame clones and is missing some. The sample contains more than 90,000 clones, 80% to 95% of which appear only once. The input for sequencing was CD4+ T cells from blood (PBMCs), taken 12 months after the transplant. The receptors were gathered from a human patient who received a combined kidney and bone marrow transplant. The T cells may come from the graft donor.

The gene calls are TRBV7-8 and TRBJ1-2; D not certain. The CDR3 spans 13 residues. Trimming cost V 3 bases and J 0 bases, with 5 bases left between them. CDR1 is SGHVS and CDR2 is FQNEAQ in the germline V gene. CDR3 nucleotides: TGTGCCAGCAGCTTCGGTTCTAACTATGGCTACACCTTC. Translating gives CASSFGSNYGYTF.

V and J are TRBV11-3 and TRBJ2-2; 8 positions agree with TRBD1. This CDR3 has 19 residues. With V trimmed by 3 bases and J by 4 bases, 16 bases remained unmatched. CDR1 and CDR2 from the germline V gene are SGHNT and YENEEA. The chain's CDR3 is CASSFGRGQEGWGTGELFF. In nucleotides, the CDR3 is TGTGCCAGCAGCTTCGGTCGGGGACAGGAAGGGTGGGGCACCGGGGAGCTGTTTTTT.

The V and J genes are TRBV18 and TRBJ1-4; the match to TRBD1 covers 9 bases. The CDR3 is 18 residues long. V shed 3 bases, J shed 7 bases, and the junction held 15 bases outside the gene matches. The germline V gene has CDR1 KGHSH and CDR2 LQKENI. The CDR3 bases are TGTGCCAGCTCACCCTCACCAATATTCGGACAGGGGTTTGAAAAACTGTTTTTT. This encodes CASSPSPIFGQGFEKLFF.